This T cell receptor beta chain was captured by sequencing in a study of T cell repertoires in cytomegalovirus infection. Overall study context: Alongside well-studied HLA-B-restricted CMV epitopes, recently identified HLA-C-restricted CMV epitopes were also used. Public signatures in TCR beta pointed to CMV infection and matching HLA type. Overall study results and limits: The cumulative frequency of public TCR beta families distinguished individuals who carried CMV together with the relevant HLA. CMV-specific HLA-C-restricted TCR beta clonotypes dominated the ex vivo response.

TCRdb called the reads again in MiXCR, with one record for every CDR3 protein. Of some 350,000 distinct CDR3 sequences detected, about 35% appear once; the ten largest clones hold roughly 12%. Points on this clonotype: What it recognizes is unknown.

This TCR was recovered from a human donor in good health (CMV status not recorded). Some clones in this sample may be carry-over from other donors' samples. The source material was cultured PBMCs, sampled from culture after CMV antigen stimulation.

The CDR3 DNA reads as TGTGCCAGCAGAAGATCAGGGTTAATGGATGATGGCTACACCTTC. As protein: CASRRSGLMDDGYTF. The chain has TRBV6-2 or TRBV6-3 and TRBJ1-2; a weak D match, TRBD1 (5 bases). Germline CDR1 MNHEY, CDR2 SVGEGT. The CDR3 length is 15 residues. Trimming took off 6 bases at V and 6 bases at J, with 20 bases between the two ends.